These 6 T cell receptor beta chains share one sample of origin, sequenced in a study of T cells in Graves' hyperthyroidism and ophthalmopathy. Amplification targeted TCR beta CDR3 regions from RNA transcripts. The study used the HTBI primer set for a first-round RT-PCR of the TCR CDR3. TCRdb ran MiXCR on the multiplex PCR reads and lists one entry per CDR3 protein. Of 700,000 to 850,000 distinct CDR3 sequences listed, 30% to 40% are singletons. The material sequenced was blood. These receptors came from a woman between 35 and 50 years old with Graves' hyperthyroidism.

The CDR3 loop reads CSVVPFRGLEQYF. The CDR3 DNA reads TGCAGCGTTGTCCCCTTCAGGGGGCTCGAGCAGTACTTC. The J gene is TRBJ2-7, the V gene TRBV29-1; the match to TRBD1 covers 8 bases. Per germline, CDR1 SQVTM and CDR2 ANQGSEA. The CDR3 runs to 13 residues. Trimming at V came to 4 bases and at J to 6 bases, leaving 8 bases not matched to a gene.

The chain employs TRBV7-2 and TRBJ1-2; 8 positions match TRBD1. Germline loops: CDR1 SGHTA, CDR2 FQGNSA. There are 13 residues in the CDR3. V shed 5 bases and J 7 bases; nucleotides not matched to a gene: 6. CDR3 DNA sequence: TGTGCCAGCAGCGCCCGACAGGGGTTTGGCTACACCTTC. Protein product: CASSARQGFGYTF.

The rearrangement uses TRBV11-2 and TRBJ1-5, with D possibly TRBD1 on 5 matching bases. Germline V lookup: CDR1 SGHAT, CDR2 FQNNGV. Trimming took 5 bases from V and 1 from J, leaving 15 bases between them. CDR3 length: 16 amino acids. CDR3 loop: CASSEVRTLSNQPQHF. DNA of the CDR3: TGTGCCAGCAGCGAGGTCCGGACACTCAGCAATCAGCCCCAGCATTTT.

The J gene is TRBJ1-2, the V gene TRBV12-3 or TRBV12-4; D remains unclear. The CDR3 has 13 amino acids. Trimming shortened V by 10 bases and J by 1 base, and 13 bases separated the two germline ends. DNA for the CDR3: TGTGCCACCAAATCACCGAGTAACTATGGCTACACCTTC. Protein: CATKSPSNYGYTF.

The table lists this clonotype with a few counts. This chain joins TRBV11-2 and TRBJ1-1; D uncertain. Germline assignment: CDR1 SGHAT and CDR2 FQNNGV. Between the trimmed V and J ends, which lost 5 bases and 8 bases, there was a span of 15 bases. CDR3 size: 13 residues. The CDR3 protein is CASSPPLGGEAFF. The DNA of the CDR3 is TGTGCCAGCAGCCCTCCTCTAGGAGGGGAAGCTTTCTTT.

This clonotype was counted between two and nine times. Just one base apart from a much larger clone, this may be a read error. The chain has TRBV20-1 and TRBJ2-5; 9 positions match TRBD2. The CDR3 has 15 residues. The germline V gene has CDR1 DFQATT and CDR2 SNEGSKA (reference sequence). The chain's CDR3 is CSARPPLAGQETQCF. The DNA for the CDR3 is TGCAGTGCTAGGCCCCCACTAGCGGGTCAAGAGACCCAGTGCTTC.